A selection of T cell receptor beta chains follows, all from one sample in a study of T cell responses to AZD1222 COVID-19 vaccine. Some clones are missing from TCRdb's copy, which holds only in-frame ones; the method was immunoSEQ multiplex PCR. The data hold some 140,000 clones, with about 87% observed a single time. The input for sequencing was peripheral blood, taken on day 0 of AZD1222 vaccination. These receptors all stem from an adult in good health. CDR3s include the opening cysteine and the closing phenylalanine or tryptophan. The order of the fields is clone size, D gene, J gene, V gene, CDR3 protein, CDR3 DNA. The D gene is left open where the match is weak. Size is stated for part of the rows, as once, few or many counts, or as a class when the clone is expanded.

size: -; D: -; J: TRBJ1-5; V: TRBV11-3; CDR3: CASSLGGARQPQHF; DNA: TGTGCCAGCAGCTTGGGGGGGGCCAGGCAGCCCCAGCATTTT
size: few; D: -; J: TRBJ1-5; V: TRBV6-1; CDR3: CASSEAWAAFGNQPQHF; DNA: TGTGCCAGCAGTGAAGCTTGGGCGGCGTTCGGAAATCAGCCCCAGCATTTT
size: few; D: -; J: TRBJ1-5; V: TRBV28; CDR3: CASSFSLPSQHF; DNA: TGTGCCAGCAGTTTTTCCCTCCCGTCCCAGCATTTT
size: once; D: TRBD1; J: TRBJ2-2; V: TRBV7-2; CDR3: CASSKRGLGGASGELFF; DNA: TGTGCCAGCAGCAAAAGGGGGTTAGGGGGCGCGAGCGGGGAGCTGTTTTTT
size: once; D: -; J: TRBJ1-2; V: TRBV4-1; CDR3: CASSQDLAAGNYGYTF; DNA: TGCGCCAGCAGCCAAGATTTGGCGGCCGGTAACTATGGCTACACCTTC
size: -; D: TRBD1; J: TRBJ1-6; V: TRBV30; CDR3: CAWSSDRLDYNSPLHF; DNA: TGTGCCTGGAGTTCGGACAGGTTGGACTATAATTCACCCCTCCACTTT
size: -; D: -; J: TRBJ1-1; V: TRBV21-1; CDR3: CASSIRNKNTEAFF; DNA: TGTGCCAGCAGCATTAGGAACAAGAACACTGAAGCTTTCTTT
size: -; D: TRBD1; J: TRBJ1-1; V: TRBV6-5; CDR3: CASRKEQGTEAFF; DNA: TGTGCCAGCAGGAAAGAACAGGGGACTGAAGCTTTCTTT
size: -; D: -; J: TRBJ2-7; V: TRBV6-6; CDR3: CASSYEPEISYEQYF; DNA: TGTGCCAGCAGTTACGAGCCCGAAATCTCCTACGAGCAGTACTTC
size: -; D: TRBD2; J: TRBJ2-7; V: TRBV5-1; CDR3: CASSSGGPYEQYF; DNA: TGCGCCAGCAGCTCGGGGGGACCCTACGAGCAGTACTTC
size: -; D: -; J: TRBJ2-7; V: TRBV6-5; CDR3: CASSYSGALGYEQYF; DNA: TGTGCCAGCAGTTACTCGGGGGCATTGGGCTACGAGCAGTACTTC
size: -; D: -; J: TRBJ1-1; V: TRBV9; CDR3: CASSVVEFTEAFF; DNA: TGTGCCAGCAGCGTAGTGGAGTTCACTGAAGCTTTCTTT
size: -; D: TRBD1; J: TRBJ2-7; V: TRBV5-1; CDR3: CASQGGTGDFTQYF; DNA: TGCGCCAGCCAGGGGGGGACAGGGGATTTTACGCAGTACTTC
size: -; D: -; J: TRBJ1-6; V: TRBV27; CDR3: CASSLYYNSPLHF; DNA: TGTGCCAGCAGTTTATATTATAATTCACCCCTCCACTTT
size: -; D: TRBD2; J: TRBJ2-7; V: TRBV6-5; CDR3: CASSQPREGRYEQYF; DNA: TGTGCCAGCAGCCAACCACGGGAGGGCCGGTACGAGCAGTACTTC
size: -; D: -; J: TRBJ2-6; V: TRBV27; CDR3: CASSPGTFRAVLTF; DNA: TGTGCCAGCAGTCCCGGGACCTTTCGGGCCGTCCTGACTTTC
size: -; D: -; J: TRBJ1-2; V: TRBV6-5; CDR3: CASSYGGENYGYTF; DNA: TGTGCCAGCAGTTATGGGGGGGAGAACTATGGCTACACCTTC
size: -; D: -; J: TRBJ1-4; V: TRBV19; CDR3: CASSIPQRGRNEKLFF; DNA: TGTGCCAGTAGTATACCTCAACGAGGGAGGAATGAAAAACTGTTTTTT